This TCR beta chain was obtained from a study of T cell responses to AZD1222 COVID-19 vaccine. Whole-study findings and limits: A mostly white British donor set with more females was recruited, and clonal diversity was possibly underestimated.

The method was immunoSEQ multiplex PCR; TCRdb's version includes in-frame clones alone and lacks a portion of them. The sample carries more than 95,000 clones, over 70% recorded once. Concerning this clone itself: Its antigen is unknown.

The V gene's germline CDR1 is GTSNPN and CDR2 SVGIG (reference sequence). This CDR3 has 14 residues. V was clipped by 2 bases and J by 4 bases; unmatched bases: 6. The chain couples TRBV30 to TRBJ2-7, with 9 bases aligning to TRBD2. The sequencing used peripheral blood, collected on day 0 of AZD1222 vaccination. The source is an adult in good health. For the CDR3, the DNA is TGTGCCTGGAGTCAGATTAGCGGGAGTTACGAGCAGTACTTC. Translation: CAWSQISGSYEQYF.